This T cell receptor beta chain derives from a study of T cells in Graves' hyperthyroidism and ophthalmopathy. Study as a whole: Before any treatment, at initial diagnosis, peripheral blood was collected.

Comment on this clonotype: Its target is not known.

Study-wide findings and caveats: Among clonotypes expanded in thyroid above 0.001, most were also found in blood.

Amplified TCR beta CDR3 regions came from RNA transcripts. Primed by the HTBI set, a first-round RT-PCR was run on the TCR CDR3. TCRdb reanalysed the multiplex PCR reads using MiXCR and keeps one entry per CDR3 protein. Here the sample spans fewer than 450,000 distinct CDR3 sequences, 13% to 15% being singletons. Disease duration was under 3 months in the ophthalmopathy patients, who also had a Clinical Activity Score of at least 3 and a NOSPECS grade of at least 4. Uncontrolled infection, other autoimmune disease, pregnancy or lactation disqualified patients from enrolment. V shed 4 bases, J shed 4 bases, and the junction held 9 bases outside the gene matches. The germline CDR1 and CDR2 sequences are SGHRS and YFSETQ. The CDR3 has 17 residues.

Sequences were obtained from blood. This chain connects TRBV5-1 to TRBJ2-6, with 9 bases matching TRBD2. This receptor was identified in an older woman with Graves' ophthalmopathy. Here the CDR3 reads CASSGSGRITGANVLTF. CDR3 DNA sequence: TGCGCCAGCAGCGGTAGCGGGAGAATTACCGGGGCCAACGTCCTGACTTTC.